The 28 T cell receptor beta chains in this list originate from one sample, sequenced in a study of blood T cell repertoires in COVID-19. The method was immunoSEQ multiplex PCR; TCRdb's version includes in-frame clones alone and lacks a portion of them. The data contain around 140,000 clones, 84% of them seen just once; the ten biggest clones take up 10% to 13%. Sequenced input: peripheral blood. The receptors were gathered from a man between 60 and 75 years old with active or convalescent COVID-19.

This clone was picked up one time. V usage is TRBV4-1 and J usage is TRBJ1-2; D unresolved. CDR3 size: 14 residues. Trimming removed 0 bases from V and 5 bases from J, with 10 bases in between. The germline V gene encodes CDR1 MGHRA and CDR2 YSYEKL. CDR3 protein: CASSQETVRYGYTF. CDR3 coding DNA: TGCGCCAGCAGCCAAGAAACAGTTAGATATGGCTACACCTTC.

The V gene is TRBV28, the J gene TRBJ1-2; 8 bases map to TRBD1. The CDR3 totals 13 residues. Germline-derived CDR1 and CDR2 are MDHEN and SYDVKM. V gave up 6 bases and J gave up 8 bases; unmatched junction bases: 8. This chain's CDR3 is CASSRGQGEGYTF. CDR3 bases: TGTGCCAGCAGCAGAGGACAGGGTGAGGGCTACACCTTC.

The genes are TRBV6-2 or TRBV6-3 and TRBJ2-3; TRBD2 is a possible D gene (5 bases). V was pared by 2 bases and J by 5 bases, with 11 bases between. In germline, CDR1 is MNHEY, CDR2 SVGEGT. The CDR3 totals 14 residues. The CDR3 bases are TGTGCCAGCAGTTACGGAGGATTGCAAGATACGCAGTATTTT. Protein sequence: CASSYGGLQDTQYF.

The V gene is TRBV6-6, the J gene TRBJ1-1; D is perhaps TRBD1 (6 bases). The CDR3 consists of 14 residues. V gave up 5 bases and J gave up 4 bases, with 14 bases separating them. Germline V lookup: CDR1 MNHNY, CDR2 SVGAGI (reference sequence). The CDR3 DNA follows: TGTGCCAGCAGTGAGACAGGAGGAACCACTGAAGCTTTCTTT. Amino acid sequence: CASSETGGTTEAFF.

The rearrangement joins TRBV2 to TRBJ1-4; D might be TRBD1 (6 bases). Germline-derived CDR1 and CDR2 are SNHLY and FYNNEI. The CDR3 sequence is 14 residues long. Deletions cut 2 bases from V and 6 bases from J, with 10 bases between. Written as DNA, the CDR3 is TGTGCCAGCAGTGAACGGGACACTCATGAAAAACTGTTTTTT. It translates to CASSERDTHEKLFF.

The chain recombines TRBV29-1 with TRBJ1-2, with 7 bases aligning to TRBD1. Trimming took 6 bases from V and 4 from J; bases not matched to a gene: 11. This CDR3 spans 14 amino acids. Germline CDR1 SQVTM, CDR2 ANQGSEA. The CDR3, as DNA: TGCAGCGTCGTACGCCGGGACAGTATCTATGGCTACACCTTC. Translated: CSVVRRDSIYGYTF.

In the case of this clone: Distinct nucleotide sequences in the sample also encode this CDR3. The chain uses TRBV19 and TRBJ1-2; 10 bases are shared with TRBD1. V shed 6 bases and J 2 bases; nucleotides not matched to a gene: 0. In germline, CDR1 is LNHDA, CDR2 SQIVND (reference sequence). The CDR3 contains 13 residues. As DNA, the CDR3 is TGTGCCAGTAGGGGACAGGGGAACTATGGCTACACCTTC. Translating gives CASRGQGNYGYTF.

The chain links TRBV19 to TRBJ1-1; 7 bases are shared with TRBD1. This CDR3 region has 13 residues. Germline V gene data show CDR1 as LNHDA and CDR2 as SQIVND (reference sequence). Trimming cost V 9 bases and J 6 bases; bases outside gene matches: 10. The CDR3 bases are TGTGCCAGCACACAGGGGAATGGGGCTGAAGCTTTCTTT. Encoded protein: CASTQGNGAEAFF.

J is TRBJ2-3 and V is TRBV24-1; the D gene is possibly TRBD2 (6 bases). Germline CDR1 KGHDR, CDR2 SFDVKD. This CDR3 contains 12 residues. Trimming removed 9 bases from V and 5 bases from J, with 11 bases in between. The CDR3 sequence is CATDEAGDTQYF. CDR3 coding DNA: TGTGCCACCGATGAAGCGGGAGATACGCAGTATTTT.

V gene TRBV18 combines with J gene TRBJ1-6; D unresolved. The CDR3 runs 16 residues. V was pared by 6 bases and J by 0 bases, with 12 bases between. Germline CDR1 KGHSH, CDR2 LQKENI. In DNA, the CDR3 is TGTGCCAGCTCCTACGAAAAGAGCTCCTATAATTCACCCCTCCACTTT. Protein sequence: CASSYEKSSYNSPLHF.

The chain couples TRBV4-1 to TRBJ1-1; possible D gene TRBD1, 6 bases. Trimming cost V 4 bases and J 1 base, with 16 bases left between them. Germline lookup yields CDR1 MGHRA and CDR2 YSYEKL. This CDR3 is 16 amino acids long. CDR3 DNA: TGCGCCAGCAGCCGGGCCTTGGGGGACAAGAACACTGAAGCTTTCTTT. Protein sequence: CASSRALGDKNTEAFF.

The V gene is TRBV7-9, the J gene TRBJ2-3; weak D call: TRBD2 (6 bases). The CDR3 extends over 17 amino acids. Trimming took 1 base from V and 2 from J, leaving 16 bases between them. In germline, CDR1 is SEHNR, CDR2 FQNEAQ (reference sequence). CDR3 DNA sequence: TGTGCCAGCAGCTTAGGGACTACCGAACCTGCCACAGATACGCAGTATTTT. Translated: CASSLGTTEPATDTQYF.

This chain uses TRBV4-1 with TRBJ1-5; D perhaps matches TRBD1 (6 bases). This CDR3 spans 14 amino acids. Trimming shortened V by 0 bases and J by 8 bases, and 11 bases separated the two germline ends. Germline V lookup: CDR1 MGHRA, CDR2 YSYEKL. DNA of the CDR3: TGCGCCAGCAGCCAAGACAGGGGTGATGAGCCCCAGCATTTT. Its protein is CASSQDRGDEPQHF.

V and J are TRBV18 and TRBJ2-7; 7 bases map to TRBD1. In germline, CDR1 is KGHSH, CDR2 LQKENI. Trimming took 3 bases from V and 0 from J; bases not matched to a gene: 5. This CDR3 region has 15 residues. In nucleotides, the CDR3 is TGTGCCAGCTCACCTGGCAGGGGGATCTCCTACGAGCAGTACGTC. This encodes CASSPGRGISYEQYV.

The rearrangement links TRBV4-3 to TRBJ2-2, with 14 bases lining up with TRBD2. This CDR3 contains 16 residues. Trimming took 3 bases from V and 5 from J; bases not matched to a gene: 2. From germline, CDR1 is LGHNA and CDR2 YSLEER. The CDR3 protein is CASSQGTSGGTGELFF. In DNA form, the CDR3 reads TGCGCCAGCAGCCAGGGGACTAGCGGGGGAACCGGGGAGCTGTTTTTT.

In DNA, the CDR3 is TGTGCCAGTAGTATAACAGGGGGCGCTTCGAACACTGAAGCTTTCTTT. Protein sequence: CASSITGGASNTEAFF. V usage is TRBV19 and J usage is TRBJ1-1, with TRBD1 matching over 9 bases. V gave up 2 bases and J gave up 1 base; unmatched junction bases: 5. The CDR3 length is 16 residues. Germline values: CDR1 LNHDA, CDR2 SQIVND (reference sequence). Using reference TRBV19 and TRBJ1-1 for the parts outside the CDR3, the full variable domain is DGGITQSPKYLFRKEGQNVTLSCEQNLNHDAMYWYRQDPGQGLRLIYYSQIVNDFQKGDIAEGYSVSREKKESFPLTVTSAQKNPTAFYLCASSITGGASNTEAFFGQGTRLTVV.

V is TRBV6-5 and J is TRBJ1-4; 8 bases map to TRBD1. Per germline, CDR1 MNHEY and CDR2 SVGAGI. Germline trimming cut 5 bases from V and 7 bases from J; bases unmatched to any gene: 9. The CDR3 has 15 amino acids. CDR3 sequence reads: CASSPRTGLGEKLFF. The CDR3 DNA is TGTGCCAGCAGTCCTCGGACAGGGCTTGGTGAAAAACTGTTTTTT.

The J gene is TRBJ2-4, the V gene TRBV4-3; D gene uncertain. CDR1 and CDR2 (germline): LGHNA, YSLEER. The CDR3 has 15 amino acids. Trimming pared 0 bases from V and 0 bases from J, leaving 6 bases between. CDR3: CASSQDQVAKNIQYF. CDR3 bases: TGCGCCAGCAGCCAAGATCAGGTAGCCAAAAACATTCAGTACTTC.

This clone appeared a few times. The CDR3 here is CASSMQGGKNIQYF. The CDR3 DNA is TGTGCCAGTAGTATGCAGGGAGGCAAAAACATTCAGTACTTC. The V and J genes are TRBV19 and TRBJ2-4, with a possible D match to TRBD2 (6 bases). Trimming took off 3 bases at V and 3 bases at J, with 9 bases between the two ends. Germline loops: CDR1 LNHDA, CDR2 SQIVND (reference sequence). The CDR3 length is 14 residues.

The J gene is TRBJ1-3, the V gene TRBV18; TRBD1 agrees at 9 bases. The CDR3 covers 17 residues. V lost 4 bases to trimming and J lost 0 bases; unmatched junction nucleotides: 7. Germline V gene data show CDR1 as KGHSH and CDR2 as LQKENI. CDR3 DNA sequence: TGTGCCAGCTCACGATCCGGGACAGGGAACTCTGGAAACACCATATATTTT. It is translated as CASSRSGTGNSGNTIYF.

About this clone: The same CDR3 arises from other DNA sequences in this sample as well. The chain combines TRBV6-2 or TRBV6-3 with TRBJ1-2, with D tentatively TRBD1 (5 bases). CDR3 size: 14 residues. V dropped 5 bases and J dropped 4 bases, with 14 bases sitting between them. CDR1 is MNHEY and CDR2 is SVGEGT in the germline V gene. In nucleotides, the CDR3 is TGTGCCAGCAGTCCGCGGGGCTCCCCCTATGGCTACACCTTC. Protein product: CASSPRGSPYGYTF.

The chain couples TRBV11-2 to TRBJ1-6; no clear D gene. Deletions cut 1 base from V and 9 bases from J, with 13 bases between. The germline CDR1 and CDR2 sequences are SGHAT and FQNNGV. CDR3 size: 15 residues. In DNA form, the CDR3 reads TGTGCCAGCAGCTTAGTGGGAGGGTCGGGTTCACCCCTCCACTTT. Protein: CASSLVGGSGSPLHF.

This clone was found once. This chain connects TRBV19 to TRBJ2-5, with D possibly matching TRBD2 (6 bases). The germline V gene encodes CDR1 LNHDA and CDR2 SQIVND (reference sequence). The V and J ends lost 6 bases and 10 bases respectively, with 21 bases between them. The CDR3 is 14 residues long. CDR3 sequence reads: CASRDSGLGTRQYF. The CDR3 bases are TGTGCCAGTAGGGATTCCGGGCTAGGGACTCGCCAGTACTTC.

The chain is built from TRBV11-2 and TRBJ2-7; 7 bases line up with TRBD2. Germline V gene data show CDR1 as SGHAT and CDR2 as FQNNGV. This CDR3 has 14 residues. J gave up 1 base and V 5 bases, and 5 bases lay outside the gene matches. CDR3: CASSLQAGSYEQYV. Here the CDR3 DNA reads TGTGCCAGCAGCCTCCAAGCGGGGTCCTACGAGCAGTACGTC.

This clone occurred a few times. The V call is TRBV29-1, the J call TRBJ1-1; TRBD1 is a possible D gene (5 bases). The CDR3 contains 15 residues. Germline loops: CDR1 SQVTM, CDR2 ANQGSEA. V was pared by 6 bases and J by 0 bases, with 17 bases between. CDR3 residues: CSVYGARVMNTEAFF. The CDR3 DNA sequence: TGCAGCGTCTATGGGGCCCGGGTCATGAACACTGAAGCTTTCTTT.

This clone was detected once. The V call is TRBV9, the J call TRBJ2-5, with D perhaps TRBD2 (7 bases). This CDR3 is built from 15 residues. Germline assignment: CDR1 SGDLS and CDR2 YYNGEE. V dropped 5 bases and J dropped 4 bases, with 18 bases sitting between them. CDR3 sequence reads: CASRGPRGAPETQYF. DNA of the CDR3: TGTGCCAGCAGGGGGCCCCGGGGGGCCCCAGAGACCCAGTACTTC.

V gene TRBV6-5 combines with J gene TRBJ1-6; D remains ambiguous. The CDR3 extends over 16 amino acids. In germline, CDR1 is MNHEY, CDR2 SVGAGI. V was trimmed by 0 bases and J by 7 bases, leaving 13 bases between them. The CDR3 loop is CASSYSTNSQNSPLHF. CDR3 bases: TGTGCCAGCAGTTACTCGACAAACAGCCAGAATTCACCCCTCCACTTT.

This chain joins TRBV5-6 and TRBJ1-2; TRBD1 matches at 7 bases. This CDR3 is built from 13 residues. V lost 4 bases and J lost 6; bases outside the gene matches: 6. Germline assignment: CDR1 SGHDT and CDR2 YYEEEE. The DNA of the CDR3 is TGTGCCAGCAGCAGAGGGACAGTAGATGGCTACACCTTC. The encoded protein is CASSRGTVDGYTF.